This T cell receptor (beta chain) is drawn from a study of sequential checkpoint blockade in melanoma (dated by TCRdb to the late 2010s). For context, the study as a whole: Using 1:1 randomization, the trial assigned patients either to first-line nivolumab followed by ipilimumab (arm A) or to ipilimumab followed by nivolumab (arm B). Roughly 82% of the matched tumor biopsy pairs taken before and after treatment were from the same lesion. TCRbeta immunosequencing was performed on DNA from 75 to 95 pretreatment melanoma tumor samples. Maintenance nivolumab came after both trial sequences. Matched tumor biopsies were taken from around 22 patients before treatment and at week 13, after single-agent nivolumab (arm A) or ipilimumab (arm B). Points the paper makes about the study in general: Achieving clinical benefit was about 30 times more likely for patients whose tumor T-cell fraction and clonality increased by week 13. The response-prediction model combining TCR metrics and mutation burden needs validation in larger, independent patient cohorts. Within-arm analyses of tumor T-cell fraction were limited by small sample sizes and reduced statistical power. Tumor T-cell fraction and clonality correlated with PD-L1 staining and CD8+ T-cell counts but not with mutational load. Among patients in the nivolumab-first arm (arm A), tumor TIL clonality before treatment was associated with response (P = .04).

What the treatment or condition label conveys for this sample: randomized to nivolumab then ipilimumab (arm A) or the reverse (arm B). No trial patient had received prior DNA-damaging chemotherapy. CheckMate 064, a randomized, open-label phase II trial of sequential checkpoint blockade, was the source of the samples, all of which came from patients with melanoma. Genomic DNA from formalin-fixed paraffin-embedded (FFPE) tissue samples was used for tumor TCR sequencing. Comment on this clone: The clone's antigen remains unknown. Per-base quality was not reported, and no clone a single base away is much larger than it.

TCRbeta CDR3 regions were immunosequenced from genomic DNA with the immunoSEQ Assay. Prior to high-throughput sequencing, genomic DNA was amplified by bias-controlled multiplex PCR. Per the source publication's procedure: To quantify the absolute abundance of each unique TCRbeta CDR3 region, the sequences were collapsed and filtered. Clonality, defined as 1 minus Pielou's evenness, was calculated using only productive rearrangements. To compute tumor T-cell fraction, TCRbeta template counts were normalized to usable DNA, with usable DNA estimated from several housekeeping genes. Clones with significantly greater frequencies in on-treatment versus baseline samples were identified using a previously published method. TCRdb's version of the immuneACCESS table is confined to in-frame rearrangements and falls short of the full clone set. An unresolved V gene accounts for under half of the shortfall where checked; the remainder is of unknown origin. The DNA was the basis for D and trimming; V, J and clone size are from that table. The sample yields about 6,800 clones; roughly 28% were counted once. Approximately 23% of the sample rests with the top ten.

Sequences were derived from tumor tissue (inferred from file names), sampled from a patient given nivolumab and ipilimumab in sequence. The TCR originated in a human donor with melanoma.

The DNA reads TGTGCCAGCAGGGGGAACACCGGGGAGCTGTTTTTT. It is translated as CASRGNTGELFF. The sequence links TRBV9 to TRBJ2-2, with no confident D gene call. V is cut by 5 bases and J by 1 base, and the space between the germline ends is 3 bases. Sequences SGDLS (CDR1) and YYNGEE (CDR2) are obtained from the germline V gene. From cysteine to phenylalanine, the CDR3 is 12 amino acids long. Only CDR3 DNA is held: 36 bases, read in frame from base 1.